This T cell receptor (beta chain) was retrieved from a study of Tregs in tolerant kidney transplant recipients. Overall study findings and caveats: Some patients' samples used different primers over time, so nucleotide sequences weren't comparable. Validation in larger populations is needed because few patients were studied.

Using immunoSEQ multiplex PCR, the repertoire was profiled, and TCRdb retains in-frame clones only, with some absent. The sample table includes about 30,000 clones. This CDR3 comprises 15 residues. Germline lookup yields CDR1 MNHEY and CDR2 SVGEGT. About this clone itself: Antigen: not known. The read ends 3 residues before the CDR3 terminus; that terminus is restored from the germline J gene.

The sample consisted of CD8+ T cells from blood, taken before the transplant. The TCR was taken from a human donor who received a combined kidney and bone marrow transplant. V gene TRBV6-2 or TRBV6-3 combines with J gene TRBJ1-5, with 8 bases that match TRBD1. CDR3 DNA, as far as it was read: TGTGCCAGCAGTTACACGGGACAGGCTGGAGGTCCC. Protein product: CASSYTGQAGGP. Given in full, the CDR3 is CASSYTGQAGGPQHF.